Here is one T cell receptor (beta chain) with its context. Its antigen is still unknown. PCR was performed a second time for roughly 7 to 12 cycles using a sample-barcoded 5' primer and a J-beta primer mix. TCRdb fed the 5' RACE reads into MiXCR, producing one record per CDR3 protein. The data hold roughly 1.6 million distinct CDR3 sequences, with about 31% observed a single time. This sample stems from a study of blood T cells in healthy people across ages. General observations from the study: Nothing was known about donor CMV status, and this possibly confounded expanded clonotype changes. Fewer expanded clones and more diversity marked long-lived versus aged donors. Samples with more naive T cells showed higher observed beta diversity.

The CDR3 extends over 16 amino acids. CDR1 and CDR2 (germline): MGHRA, YSYEKL. The V end lost 5 bases, the J end lost 7 bases, and 18 bases lay between the germline ends. Each sample used at least 7 million PBMCs. The chain uses TRBV4-1 and TRBJ1-6; tentatively, D is TRBD1 (6 bases). The material sequenced was blood. This clonotype was sampled from a woman aged 30 to 39 in good health. CDR3 amino acids: CASSAGHLVDNSPLHF. In DNA form, the CDR3 reads TGCGCCAGCAGCGCGGGACATTTGGTGGACAATTCACCCCTCCACTTT.